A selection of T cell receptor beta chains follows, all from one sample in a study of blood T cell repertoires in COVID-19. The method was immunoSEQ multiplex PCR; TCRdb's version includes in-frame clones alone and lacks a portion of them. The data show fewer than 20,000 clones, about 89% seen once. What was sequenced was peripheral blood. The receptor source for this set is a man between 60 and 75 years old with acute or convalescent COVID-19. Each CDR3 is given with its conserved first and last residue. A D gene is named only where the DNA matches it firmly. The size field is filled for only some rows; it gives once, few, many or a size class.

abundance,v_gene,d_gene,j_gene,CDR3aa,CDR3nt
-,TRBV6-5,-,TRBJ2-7,CASRRQSSYEQYF,TGTGCCAGCAGACGACAGAGCTCCTACGAGCAGTACTTC
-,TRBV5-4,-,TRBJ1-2,CASSSGGHGYYGYTF,TGTGCCAGCAGCTCCGGAGGTCATGGGTACTATGGCTACACCTTC
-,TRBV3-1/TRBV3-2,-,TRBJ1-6,CASSPSSNSPLHF,TGTGCCAGCAGCCCTAGTAGTAATTCACCCCTCCACTTT
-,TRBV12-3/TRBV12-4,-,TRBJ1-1,CASSFIDTTEAFF,TGTGCCAGCAGTTTCATCGACACCACTGAAGCTTTCTTT
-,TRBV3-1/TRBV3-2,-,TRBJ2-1,CASSQERNEQFF,TGTGCCAGCAGCCAAGAGAGAAATGAGCAGTTCTTC
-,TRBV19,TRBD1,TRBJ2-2,CASSMTGTGKTGELFF,TGTGCCAGTAGTATGACAGGGACAGGGAAGACCGGGGAGCTGTTTTTT
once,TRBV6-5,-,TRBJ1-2,CASSLQLYYGYTF,TGTGCCAGCAGTTTGCAACTTTACTATGGCTACACCTTC
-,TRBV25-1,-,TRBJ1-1,CASSAVRDNMNTEAFF,TGTGCCAGCAGTGCCGTCCGGGACAATATGAACACTGAAGCTTTCTTT
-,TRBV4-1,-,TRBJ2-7,CASSQVGLTTGEQYF,TGCGCCAGCAGCCAAGTCGGTTTGACTACGGGCGAGCAGTACTTC
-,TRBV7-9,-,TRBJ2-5,CASSPLSRETQYF,TGTGCCAGCAGCCCCCTTTCTCGAGAGACCCAGTACTTC
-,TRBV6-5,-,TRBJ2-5,CASREGGLKETQYF,TGTGCCAGCAGAGAGGGAGGATTAAAGGAGACCCAGTACTTC
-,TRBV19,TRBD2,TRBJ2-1,CASSIREGYNEQFF,TGTGCCAGTAGTATCCGGGAGGGATACAATGAGCAGTTCTTC